This section outlines one T cell receptor (beta chain) sequence together with its context. This clonotype was counted between two and nine times. Its antigen specificity is not known. Base qualities are missing; no much larger clone stands one base away. This specimen comes from a study of CD8+CD57+ T cells in acquired aplastic anemia (dated by TCRdb to between 2017 and 2018). General notes on the study: On average, sorted CD4+ and CD8+ cells yielded 3.2 ug of extracted DNA, with a range of roughly 0.19 to 27.4 ug. A CD8+CD57+ expansion meant a frequency higher than the mean frequency seen in healthy subjects. The paper's findings and limits, for the study overall: No significant difference in CD8+ Simpson's diversity was found between patients and healthy controls (P=0.060). Roughly 29 CD8+ CDR3 sequences were found to be shared between patients and controls, but these sequences appeared to be highly expressed in patients and within the immunodominant clones of the patients.

V gives up 5 bases and J gives up 7 bases, and the segment between their germline ends measures 9 bases. CDR1 and CDR2, per the germline V gene, are SGHTA and FQGNSA. The CDR3 runs 12 residues from the cysteine to the phenylalanine. The CDR3 DNA has 36 bases and is translated from base 1. Patients chosen for sequencing had shown expansion of CD8+CD57+ cells by flow cytometry. Severe acquired aplastic anemia was diagnosed in all patients according to International Study of Aplastic Anemia and Agranulocytosis and Camitta criteria. No therapy had been received by the patients at the time of blood sampling. TCR repertoires of sorted CD4+ and CD8+ blood T cells from severe aplastic anemia patients and healthy subjects were deep-sequenced in the study. In the USA, patient enrollment took place under clinicaltrials.gov protocols 00001620, 01623167, 00001397, 00071045, 00081523 and 00961064. Ficoll-Paque density gradient centrifugation was used to isolate peripheral blood mononuclear cells. Before DNA was extracted, CD4+ and CD8+ T cells were sorted using either FACS or magnetic beads.

Genomic DNA was used as template for profiling of TCR beta VDJ combinations and CDR3 sequences. An Illumina HiSeq 2000 was the platform used for TCR repertoire sequencing. For the original study's pipeline: Repertoires were assessed using TRBV/TRBJ rearrangement plots, CDR3 size and DJ length profiles, and Simpson's diversity index. Whichever DNA sequence was most abundant in the deep sequencing data was defined as the immunodominant clone. CDR3 amino acid sequences were screened for sharing across subjects and were compared with published repertoires and the VDJdb database. In TCRdb, the public reads were trimmed at Q25 with fastp and aligned with MiXCR, with productive beta chains retained. When rows share a CDR3 protein, they turn into one entry using the most common DNA and genes. TCRdb, not the original authors, processed these V and J calls. The sample yields some 140,000 distinct CDR3 sequences; about 48% were counted once. Together, the top ten hold 10% to 15% of the sample.

Source material: sorted CD4+, CD8+, or CD8+CD57+ T cells (not recorded which) from PBMCs. The chain uses TRBV7-2 and TRBJ2-1; the best D guess is TRBD1, with 5 bases matching. The receptor was isolated from a human donor with aplastic anemia. Here is the DNA: TGTGCCAGCAGCCAGCCAGGGAATGAGCAGTTCTTC. Translated, it reads CASSQPGNEQFF.